This T cell receptor beta chain is from a study of a mutant IDH1 vaccine in newly diagnosed glioma. The assay was immunoSEQ multiplex PCR, and TCRdb's table has in-frame clones only and misses some. The sample records fewer than 85,000 clones, roughly four fifths being singletons. Time point noted: week 47, end of study. With topical imiquimod, each dose of the vaccine consisted of 300 ug of mutant IDH1 20-mer peptide. Comment on this clone: Its antigen is unidentified.

This TCR derives from a man between 40 and 49 years old with glioma. Material: PBMCs, obtained from a glioma patient whose treatment included an IDH1 peptide vaccine.

The DNA of the CDR3 is TGTGCCAGCAGTTACTCGAGACAGGGTGGGTACGAGCAGTACTTC. Amino acid sequence: CASSYSRQGGYEQYF. The chain carries TRBV6-6 and TRBJ2-7; 7 bases fit TRBD1. The CDR3 runs 15 residues. After removal of 0 bases from V and 4 bases from J, the junction contained 6 bases not matched to a gene. CDR1 is MNHNY, CDR2 SVGAGI, per germline (reference sequence).